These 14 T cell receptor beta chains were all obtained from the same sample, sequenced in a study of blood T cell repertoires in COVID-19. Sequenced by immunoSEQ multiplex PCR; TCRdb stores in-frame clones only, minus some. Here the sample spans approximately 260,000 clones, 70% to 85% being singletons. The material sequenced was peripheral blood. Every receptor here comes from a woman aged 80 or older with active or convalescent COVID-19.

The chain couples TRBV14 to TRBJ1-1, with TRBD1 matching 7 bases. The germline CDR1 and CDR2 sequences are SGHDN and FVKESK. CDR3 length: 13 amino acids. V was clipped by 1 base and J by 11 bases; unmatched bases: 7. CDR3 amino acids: CASSQAYRGRAFF. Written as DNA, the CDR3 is TGTGCCAGCAGCCAAGCATACAGGGGACGGGCTTTCTTT.

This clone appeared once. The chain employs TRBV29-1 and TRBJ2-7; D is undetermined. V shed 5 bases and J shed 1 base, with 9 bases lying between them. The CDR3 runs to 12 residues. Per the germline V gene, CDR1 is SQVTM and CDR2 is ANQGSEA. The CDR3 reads CSVLMASYEQYF. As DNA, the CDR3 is TGCAGCGTTTTAATGGCATCCTACGAGCAGTACTTC.

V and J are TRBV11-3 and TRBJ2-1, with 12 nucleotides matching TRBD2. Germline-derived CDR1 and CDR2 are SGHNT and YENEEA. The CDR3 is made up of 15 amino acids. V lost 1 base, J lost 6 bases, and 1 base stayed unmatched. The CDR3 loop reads CASSLGTSGTNEQFF. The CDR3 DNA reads TGTGCCAGCAGCTTAGGGACTAGCGGGACCAATGAGCAGTTCTTC.

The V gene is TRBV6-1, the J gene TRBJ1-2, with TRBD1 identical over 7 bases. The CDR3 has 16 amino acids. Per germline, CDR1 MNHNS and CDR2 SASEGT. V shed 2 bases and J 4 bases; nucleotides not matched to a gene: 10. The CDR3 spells CASSESPTGFGYGYTF. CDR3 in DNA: TGTGCCAGCAGTGAATCGCCGACAGGGTTTGGCTATGGCTACACCTTC.

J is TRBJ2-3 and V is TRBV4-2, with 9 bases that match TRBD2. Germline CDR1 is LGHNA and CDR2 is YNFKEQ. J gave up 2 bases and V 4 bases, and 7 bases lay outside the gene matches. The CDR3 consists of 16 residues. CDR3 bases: TGTGCCAGCAGCCCGAGACTAGCGGATTACACAGATACGCAGTATTTT. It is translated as CASSPRLADYTDTQYF.

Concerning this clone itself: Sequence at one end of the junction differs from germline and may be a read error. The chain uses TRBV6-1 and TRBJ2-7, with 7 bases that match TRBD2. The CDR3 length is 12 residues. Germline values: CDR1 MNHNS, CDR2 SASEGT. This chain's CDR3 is CASSEWGGTPTF. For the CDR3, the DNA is TGTGCCAGCAGTGAATGGGGAGGGACTCCAACATTC.

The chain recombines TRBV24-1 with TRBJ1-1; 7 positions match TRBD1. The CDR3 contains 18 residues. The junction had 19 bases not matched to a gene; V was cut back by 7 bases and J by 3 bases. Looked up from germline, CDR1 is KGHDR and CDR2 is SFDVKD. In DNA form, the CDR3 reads TGTGCCACCAGAAAAGACAGGGTCGGCGAGGGGCTGGACACTGAAGCTTTCTTT. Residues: CATRKDRVGEGLDTEAFF.

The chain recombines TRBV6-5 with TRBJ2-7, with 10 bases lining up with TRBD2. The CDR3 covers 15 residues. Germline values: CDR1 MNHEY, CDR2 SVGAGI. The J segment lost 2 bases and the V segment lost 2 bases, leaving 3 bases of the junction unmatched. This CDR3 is CASSYERGGPYEQYF. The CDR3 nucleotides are TGTGCCAGCAGTTACGAGCGGGGGGGCCCCTACGAGCAGTACTTC.

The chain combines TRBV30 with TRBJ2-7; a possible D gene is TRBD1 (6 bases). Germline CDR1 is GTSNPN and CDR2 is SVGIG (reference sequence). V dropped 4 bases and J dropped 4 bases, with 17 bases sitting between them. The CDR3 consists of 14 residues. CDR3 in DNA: TGTGCCTGGATACCACCGGGCAGGGGTTACGAGCAGTACTTC. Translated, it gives CAWIPPGRGYEQYF.

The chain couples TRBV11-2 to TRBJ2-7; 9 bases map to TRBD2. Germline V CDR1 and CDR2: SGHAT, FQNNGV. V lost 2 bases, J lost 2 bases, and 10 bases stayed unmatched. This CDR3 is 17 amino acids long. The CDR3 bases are TGTGCCAGCAGCTTATTGCTATCTAGCGGGATTACCTACGAGCAGTACTTC. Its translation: CASSLLLSSGITYEQYF.

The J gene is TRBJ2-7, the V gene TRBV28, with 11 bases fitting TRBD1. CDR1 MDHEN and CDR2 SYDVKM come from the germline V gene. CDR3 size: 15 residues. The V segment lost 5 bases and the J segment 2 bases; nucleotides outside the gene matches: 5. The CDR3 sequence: CASSLLGQGAYEQYF. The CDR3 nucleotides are TGTGCCAGCAGTCTCTTGGGACAGGGGGCCTACGAGCAGTACTTC.

This chain's CDR3 is CASSEYPRTVNYGYTF. CDR3 DNA sequence: TGTGCCAGCAGTGAATACCCAAGGACAGTTAACTATGGCTACACCTTC. This sequence joins TRBV25-1 and TRBJ1-2, with D perhaps matching TRBD1 (6 bases). This CDR3 is built from 16 residues. V was trimmed by 0 bases and J by 1 base, leaving 12 bases between them. CDR1 and CDR2 (germline): MGHDK, SYGVNS.

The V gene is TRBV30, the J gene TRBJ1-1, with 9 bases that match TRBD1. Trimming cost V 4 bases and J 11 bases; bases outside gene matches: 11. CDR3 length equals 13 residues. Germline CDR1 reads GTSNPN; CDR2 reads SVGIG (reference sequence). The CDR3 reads CAWNENRGQAAFF. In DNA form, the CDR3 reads TGTGCCTGGAATGAAAACAGGGGGCAAGCCGCTTTCTTT. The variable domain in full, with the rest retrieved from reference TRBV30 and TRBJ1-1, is SQTIHQWPATLVQPVGSPLSLECTVEGTSNPNLYWYRQAAGRGLQLLFYSVGIGQISSEVPQNLSASRPQDRQFILSSKKLLLSDSGFYLCAWNENRGQAAFFGQGTRLTVV.

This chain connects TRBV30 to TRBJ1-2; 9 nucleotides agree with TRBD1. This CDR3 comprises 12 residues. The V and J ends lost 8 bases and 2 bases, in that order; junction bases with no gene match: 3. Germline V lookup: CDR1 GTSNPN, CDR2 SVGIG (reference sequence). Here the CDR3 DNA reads TGTGCCCAGGGACAGGGAAACTATGGCTACACCTTC. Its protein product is CAQGQGNYGYTF. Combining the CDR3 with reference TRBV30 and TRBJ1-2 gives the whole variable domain SQTIHQWPATLVQPVGSPLSLECTVEGTSNPNLYWYRQAAGRGLQLLFYSVGIGQISSEVPQNLSASRPQDRQFILSSKKLLLSDSGFYLCAQGQGNYGYTFGSGTRLTVV.